Given below is one T cell receptor beta chain in context. What it binds is unknown. The data derive from a study of vaccination effects on CD4 cells after COVID-19. Overall study: Post-vaccine specimens arrived a median 72 days past the second dose.

Method: immunoSEQ multiplex PCR; TCRdb's copy keeps in-frame clones and lacks some. The table lists around 20,000 clones, roughly four fifths of them singletons. The CDR3 extends over 11 amino acids. Looked up from germline, CDR1 is SQVTM and CDR2 is ANQGSEA. The germline V and J ends were trimmed by 4 bases and 3 bases, with 6 bases remaining between them. Ahead of sequencing, the ViraFEST assay grew antigen-specific CD4+ T cells using viral peptide pools. Once cultured for approximately ten days, the cells underwent separation to obtain CD4+ T cells. The cohort was immunized with two doses of either the BNT162b2 or mRNA-1273 vaccine. Roughly 2.1 million PBMC per well received approximately 10 IU/ml IL-2 and 9.5 to 10 ug/ml peptides in culture. At days 3 and 7, half of the medium was exchanged for IL-2 medium.

The receptor's source is a human donor who received a COVID-19 vaccine. The material sequenced was CD4+ T cells from PBMCs cultured with HCoV-229E spike peptides, taken after COVID-19 vaccination. The chain is built from TRBV29-1 and TRBJ1-2; D is undetermined. The CDR3 reads CSVGQDYGYTF. The CDR3 DNA follows: TGCAGCGTTGGACAAGACTATGGCTACACCTTC.